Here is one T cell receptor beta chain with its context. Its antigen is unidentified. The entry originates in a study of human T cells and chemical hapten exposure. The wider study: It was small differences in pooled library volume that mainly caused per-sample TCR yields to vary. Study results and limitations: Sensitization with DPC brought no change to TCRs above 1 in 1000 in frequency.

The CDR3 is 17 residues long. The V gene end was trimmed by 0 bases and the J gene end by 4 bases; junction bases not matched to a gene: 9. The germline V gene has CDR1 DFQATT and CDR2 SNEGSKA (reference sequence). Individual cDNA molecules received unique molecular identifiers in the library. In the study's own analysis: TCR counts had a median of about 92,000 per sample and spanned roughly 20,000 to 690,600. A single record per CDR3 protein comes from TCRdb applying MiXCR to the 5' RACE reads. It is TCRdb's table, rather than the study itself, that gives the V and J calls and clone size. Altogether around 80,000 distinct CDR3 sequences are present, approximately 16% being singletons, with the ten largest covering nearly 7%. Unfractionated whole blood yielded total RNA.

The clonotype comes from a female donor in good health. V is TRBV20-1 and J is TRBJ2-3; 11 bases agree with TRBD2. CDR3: CSARDFDSGRAADTQYF. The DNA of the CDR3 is TGCAGTGCTAGAGACTTCGATAGCGGGAGGGCAGCAGATACGCAGTATTTT.